This TCR beta chain was recovered during a study of regulatory T cells in long-lasting Graves disease. The time point here: persistent/refractory GD, antithyroid drugs over 5 years with positive TRAb. Extracted RNA from PBMCs served as the source of the TCR library. Investigators prepared the TCR beta libraries by applying iRepertoire HTBI primers and Arm-PCR of CDR3 regions. Using its own MiXCR run on the multiplex PCR reads, TCRdb lists one record per CDR3 protein. The sample lists fewer than 400,000 distinct CDR3 sequences, less than 25% occurring once. The clonotype originates from a female donor with Graves disease. Material: peripheral blood mononuclear cells (PBMCs), obtained when the disease was refractory, from a patient treated with antithyroid drugs.

The CDR3 sequence is CASSLALGTVNSPLHF. The CDR3, as DNA: TGTGCCAGCAGCTTAGCGTTGGGGACGGTTAATTCACCCCTCCACTTT. The genes are TRBV7-3 and TRBJ1-6; perhaps TRBD1 as D (5 bases). Trimming removed 2 bases at V and 6 bases at J, with 14 bases between. CDR3 length: 16 residues. Germline loops: CDR1 SGHTA, CDR2 FQGTGA.